The following is a TCR beta chain sequence with its context. Its antigen is unidentified. The analysis combined second doses at about 4 or about 12 weeks. The entry originates in a study of T cell responses to AZD1222 COVID-19 vaccine. The study's findings and limits: The span of vaccine-associated CD4 TCRs extended across spike, with dominance at 160-218 and 743-854. Donors, mostly white British, included more females; clonal diversity was possibly underestimated.

V was cut by 11 bases and J by 8 bases, with 19 bases left in between. Germline CDR1 ENHRY, CDR2 SYGVKD. This CDR3 contains 13 residues. Assay used: immunoSEQ multiplex PCR; TCRdb lists only in-frame clones, some missing. The table lists about 150,000 clones, around nine tenths of them singletons. This receptor was obtained from an adult who received the AZD1222 COVID-19 vaccine. This specimen was peripheral blood, taken 28 days after the second AZD1222 dose. V and J are TRBV10-3 and TRBJ2-1; a possible D gene is TRBD2 (6 bases). The CDR3: CAAGERGGYEQFF. CDR3 in DNA: TGTGCCGCCGGGGAAAGGGGAGGCTATGAGCAGTTCTTC.